The rows below give T cell receptor beta chains drawn from one sample of a study of OX40 agonist ivuxolimab in advanced cancers. TCRdb's copy holds only in-frame clones and misses some; the assay was immunoSEQ multiplex PCR. Of around 63,000 clones listed, about 92% are singletons. The specimen was CD4+ or CD8+ T cells sorted from blood, collected in a trial of the OX40 agonist ivuxolimab. These receptors all stem from an adult with an advanced solid tumor such as melanoma, head and neck, liver or kidney cancer. The CDR3 runs from the conserved cysteine through the conserved F or W. D genes are given only for firm matches. Rows give clone size only sometimes, using once, few, many, or a class for an expanded clone.

.	TRBV6-5	TRBJ2-5	.	TGTGCCAGCAGGCCAGGCCCGGGGACCCAGTACTTC	CASRPGPGTQYF
.	TRBV19	TRBJ1-3	.	TGTGCCAGTAGATATGGATCAACGGGAAACACCATATATTTT	CASRYGSTGNTIYF
.	TRBV5-4	TRBJ1-5	.	TGTGCCAGCAGCTTCGACAGCAATCAGCCCCAGCATTTT	CASSFDSNQPQHF
.	TRBV7-2	TRBJ2-1	.	TGTGCCAGCAGCTTAGTGATCTGGACGCCCGGTGAGCAGTTCTTC	CASSLVIWTPGEQFF
TRBD1	TRBV2	TRBJ1-6	.	TGTGCCAGCAGTGATATGACAGGGGCCTCACCCCTCCACTTT	CASSDMTGASPLHF
.	TRBV27	TRBJ1-2	.	TGTGCCAGCAGTTTCAAGGGGGGGGTGGCAAACTATGGCTACACCTTC	CASSFKGGVANYGYTF
TRBD2	TRBV5-1	TRBJ2-1	.	TGCGCCAGCAGCTTTAACTTGCTAGCGGGAACCAATGAGCAGTTCTTC	CASSFNLLAGTNEQFF
TRBD1	TRBV11-2	TRBJ2-5	.	TGTGCCAGCAGCTTAGGACAGGGGGCAGGGGAGACCCAGTACTTC	CASSLGQGAGETQYF
TRBD1	TRBV5-1	TRBJ1-4	.	TGCGCCAGCCAGCCCGGGACAGGGAACGTTTTAACTAATGAAAAACTGTTTTTT	CASQPGTGNVLTNEKLFF
.	TRBV11-2	TRBJ2-7	.	TGTGCCAGCAGCCAACCGGGACACAGGAGTAATACCTACGAGCAGTACTTC	CASSQPGHRSNTYEQYF
TRBD2	TRBV6-5	TRBJ2-7	few	TGTGCCAGCAGGGGGACTAGCGGGGTCTCCGAGCAGTACTTC	CASRGTSGVSEQYF
.	TRBV7-2	TRBJ2-7	once	TGTGCCAGCAGCTTAGTGTCGGGGGTTTCCCCCTACGAGCAGTACTTC	CASSLVSGVSPYEQYF
.	TRBV1	TRBJ2-7	.	TGCACCAGCAGCCAAGATAGGCGCCAGGGGCCCTACGAGCAGTACTTC	CTSSQDRRQGPYEQYF
TRBD1	TRBV6-6	TRBJ2-4	.	TGTGCCAGCAGCCCCCTGACAGGGTCAGCCAAAAACATTCAGTACTTC	CASSPLTGSAKNIQYF
TRBD2	TRBV9	TRBJ2-3	.	TGTGCCAGCAGCGCCAGACTAGCGGGGTTACAGTATTTT	CASSARLAGLQYF
TRBD1	TRBV19	TRBJ1-4	.	TGTGCCAGTAGTAATATGGCAGGGGGTATTCGGGCAACTAATGAAAAACTGTTTTTT	CASSNMAGGIRATNEKLFF
.	TRBV7-2	TRBJ2-5	.	TGTGCCAGCAGCTTAGTTCCAGCGGGAGAGACCCAGTACTTC	CASSLVPAGETQYF
TRBD1	TRBV2	TRBJ1-4	once	TGTGCCAGCAGTCTGACAGGGGCCCCAACTAATGAAAAACTGTTTTTT	CASSLTGAPTNEKLFF
TRBD2	TRBV19	TRBJ2-5	.	TGTGCCAGTAGTATAGGAGGTAGCGGGGGGCCCCAAGAGACCCAGTACTTC	CASSIGGSGGPQETQYF
.	TRBV7-8	TRBJ1-1	.	TGTGCCAGCACCAACGGGGCTTCTGAAGCTTTCTTT	CASTNGASEAFF
TRBD1	TRBV19	TRBJ2-3	.	TGTGCCAGTAGTACAAGAGACAGGGGTGGGACAGATACGCAGTATTTT	CASSTRDRGGTDTQYF
.	TRBV7-9	TRBJ2-7	.	TGTGCCAGCAGCTTAGAAATCAGGGGCGAGCAGTACTTC	CASSLEIRGEQYF
.	TRBV5-1	TRBJ2-1	.	TGCGCCAGCAGCTTGGAGGGGACCGAATACAATGAGCAGTTCTTC	CASSLEGTEYNEQFF
.	TRBV30	TRBJ2-2	.	TGTGCCTGTAAGTGGGGGCCCACCGGGGAGCTGTTTTTT	CACKWGPTGELFF
TRBD2	TRBV2	TRBJ2-7	.	TGTGCCAGCAGTGATAGGGCTAGCGGGGAAGGAGAGCAGTACTTC	CASSDRASGEGEQYF
.	TRBV29-1	TRBJ1-2	once	TGCAGCGTTGAAGATGCACAGGGTCTGGAGGGCTACACCTTC	CSVEDAQGLEGYTF
.	TRBV6-1	TRBJ2-1	once	TGTGCCAGCAGTGAAAACCGGAATGAGCAGTTCTTC	CASSENRNEQFF
.	TRBV10-2	TRBJ2-1	.	TGCGCCAGCAGTGAGTCAGTATTGGGGCCCGGAAATAACAATGAGCAGTTCTTC	CASSESVLGPGNNNEQFF
.	TRBV5-1	TRBJ1-1	few	TGCGCCAGCAGCTTGGGCTCCGGGACACAGAACACTGAAGCTTTCTTT	CASSLGSGTQNTEAFF
.	TRBV11-2	TRBJ2-1	.	TGTGCCAGCAGCCGGGGTCCCTCGACGGACGATGAGCAGTTCTTC	CASSRGPSTDDEQFF
TRBD1	TRBV19	TRBJ1-5	few	TGTGCCAGAGACCACCCGGGACAGGTCTACCGTCAGCCCCAGCATTTT	CARDHPGQVYRQPQHF
.	TRBV2	TRBJ1-2	.	TGTGCCAGCAGTGAAGATATGGGGGGCAACTATGGCTACACCTTC	CASSEDMGGNYGYTF
TRBD1	TRBV7-9	TRBJ1-2	once	TGTGCCAGCAGCCAGACAGGGGGTAATAGCTACACCTTC	CASSQTGGNSYTF
.	TRBV6-1	TRBJ1-6	.	TGTGCCAGCAGTGAAGGGGTGGCAGGGACCCACTTT	CASSEGVAGTHF
TRBD1	TRBV29-1	TRBJ1-2	.	TGCAGCGTTAGACGGGACAGGGTAATAGGCTACACCTTC	CSVRRDRVIGYTF
.	TRBV7-9	TRBJ1-1	.	TGTGCCAGCAGCTTGAGGGGGAACACTGAAGCTTTCTTT	CASSLRGNTEAFF
.	TRBV5-1	TRBJ1-1	.	TGCGCCAGCAGCTCCGGAGGCGGGGGGCACGGAGGTGAAGCTTTCTTT	CASSSGGGGHGGEAFF
.	TRBV5-1	TRBJ1-3	.	TGCGCCAGCGGCCAGGACAGTAACTCTGGAAACACCATATATTTT	CASGQDSNSGNTIYF
TRBD1	TRBV2	TRBJ1-2	few	TGTGCCAGCAGCCGGGACAGGGGAAGGGTATCCTATGGCTACACCTTC	CASSRDRGRVSYGYTF
.	TRBV5-1	TRBJ1-1	few	TGCGCCAGCAGCTTTGAGGTAAAAGGTGAAGCTTTCTTT	CASSFEVKGEAFF
.	TRBV6-6	TRBJ2-7	.	TGTGCCAGCAGTTACTCGCACGGATTGAACTACGAGCAGTACTTC	CASSYSHGLNYEQYF